The 10 T cell receptor beta chains below all came from one sample that was sequenced in a study of OX40 agonist ivuxolimab in advanced cancers. Profiling relied on immunoSEQ multiplex PCR, and the TCRdb table lists in-frame clones only, not all of them. The sample gives about 60,000 clones, approximately 89% of which show up once; approximately 1.1% is in the top ten. The sample in question was CD4+ or CD8+ T cells sorted from blood, obtained in a trial of the OX40 agonist ivuxolimab. Receptors were obtained from an adult with an advanced solid tumor such as melanoma, head and neck, liver or kidney cancer.

This clone was counted a few times. The chain couples TRBV4-3 to TRBJ1-3; TRBD1 aligns across 7 bases. Germline CDR1 reads LGHNA; CDR2 reads YSLEER. The CDR3 sequence is 18 residues long. The V and J ends lost 1 base and 0 bases, in that order; junction bases with no gene match: 9. In DNA form, the CDR3 reads TGCGCCAGCAGCCAAGGCCCACAGGGGCCGAGCTCTGGAAACACCATATATTTT. Its protein product is CASSQGPQGPSSGNTIYF.

The V gene is TRBV7-2, the J gene TRBJ2-1; tentatively, D is TRBD2 (5 bases). V was cut by 5 bases and J by 3 bases, with 14 bases left in between. Germline V gene data show CDR1 as SGHTA and CDR2 as FQGNSA. The CDR3 loop spans 15 amino acids. Here the CDR3 reads CASSLRERLYNEQFF. DNA for the CDR3: TGTGCCAGCAGCCTACGGGAAAGACTCTACAATGAGCAGTTCTTC.

The chain uses TRBV27 and TRBJ2-5; D might be TRBD1 or TRBD2, each matching 6 bases. V lost 1 base and J lost 5, with 11 bases in between. The CDR3 extends over 14 amino acids. Germline V lookup: CDR1 MNHEY, CDR2 SMNVEV (reference sequence). The CDR3 DNA reads as TGTGCCAGCAGTTTATGGGGGGCAGGGGAGACCCAGTACTTC. It encodes CASSLWGAGETQYF.

This rearrangement joins TRBV4-3 to TRBJ2-5; 7 nucleotides line up with TRBD2. The trim removed 4 bases at V and 2 bases at J, leaving 10 bases unmatched. CDR1 is LGHNA, CDR2 YSLEER, per germline. CDR3 size: 16 residues. CDR3 bases: TGCGCCAGCAGCCCCTCCCTAGCGGAGGCACAAGAGACCCAGTACTTC. Its translation is CASSPSLAEAQETQYF.

The chain couples TRBV2 to TRBJ1-1, with 8 positions matching TRBD1. Germline CDR1 is SNHLY and CDR2 is FYNNEI. Trimming removed 1 base from V and 5 bases from J; junction bases left unmatched: 3. This CDR3 is built from 14 residues. In DNA form, the CDR3 reads TGTGCCAGCAGTGAAGGCAGGGGGCTTACTGAAGCTTTCTTT. Its translation: CASSEGRGLTEAFF.

The V call is TRBV27, the J call TRBJ2-1; TRBD2 aligns across 7 bases. CDR1 MNHEY and CDR2 SMNVEV come from the germline V gene (reference sequence). Trimming cost V 6 bases and J 2 bases; bases outside gene matches: 10. The CDR3 totals 16 residues. DNA of the CDR3: TGTGCCAGCAGAGCGGGACCTTCCTCCACCTACAATGAGCAGTTCTTC. Its protein is CASRAGPSSTYNEQFF.

This clone was recorded a few times. This chain connects TRBV7-2 to TRBJ1-5; D not resolved. The V and J ends lost 4 bases and 1 base respectively, with 8 bases between them. CDR3 length equals 14 residues. Per germline, CDR1 SGHTA and CDR2 FQGNSA. In DNA form, the CDR3 reads TGTGCCAGCAGCTCACAACAGAGCAATCAGCCCCAGCATTTT. Its translation: CASSSQQSNQPQHF.

The CDR3 DNA sequence: TGTGCCAGCAGCGTAGTACTAGCGGGAGGAGGCACAGATACGCAGTATTTT. Protein sequence: CASSVVLAGGGTDTQYF. This chain links TRBV9 with TRBJ2-3; 12 bases are shared with TRBD2. V shed 0 bases, J shed 1 base, and the junction held 3 bases outside the gene matches. This CDR3 is built from 17 residues. Germline V gene data show CDR1 as SGDLS and CDR2 as YYNGEE.

The chain uses TRBV5-5 and TRBJ1-4; D uncertain. V was pared by 3 bases and J by 5 bases, with 8 bases between. In germline, CDR1 is SGHKS, CDR2 YYEKEE (reference sequence). CDR3 size: 13 residues. CDR3 in amino acids: CASSWADNEKLFF. The CDR3 DNA reads as TGTGCCAGCAGCTGGGCAGACAATGAAAAACTGTTTTTT.

This chain uses TRBV7-9 with TRBJ2-1; a possible D gene is TRBD2 (6 bases). The CDR3 runs 13 residues. V lost 3 bases and J lost 5, with 8 bases in between. In germline, CDR1 is SEHNR, CDR2 FQNEAQ (reference sequence). The CDR3 loop reads CASSLDYDNEQFF. CDR3 sequence (DNA): TGTGCCAGCAGCTTGGACTACGACAATGAGCAGTTCTTC. The whole variable domain, filled in from reference TRBV7-9 and TRBJ2-1, reads DTGVSQNPRHKITKRGQNVTFRCDPISEHNRLYWYRQTLGQGPEFLTYFQNEAQLEKSRLLSDRFSAERPKGSFSTLEIQRTEQGDSAMYLCASSLDYDNEQFFGPGTRLTVL.